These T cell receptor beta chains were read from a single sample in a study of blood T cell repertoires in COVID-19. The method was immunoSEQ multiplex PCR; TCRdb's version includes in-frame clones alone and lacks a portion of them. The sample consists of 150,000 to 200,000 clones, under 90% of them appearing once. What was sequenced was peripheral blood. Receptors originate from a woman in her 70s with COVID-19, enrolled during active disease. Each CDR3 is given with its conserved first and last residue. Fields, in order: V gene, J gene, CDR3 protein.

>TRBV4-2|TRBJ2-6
CASSPMGPGANVLTF
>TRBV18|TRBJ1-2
CASSPSVHRSDGYTF
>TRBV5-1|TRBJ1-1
CASTGLVTNTEAFF
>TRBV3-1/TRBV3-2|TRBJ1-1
CASSQGEGVTEAFF
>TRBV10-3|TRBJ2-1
CAISDTGREGSYNEQFF
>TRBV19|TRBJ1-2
CASTDDTYYGYTF
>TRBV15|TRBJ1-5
CATSPTPDRNQPQHF
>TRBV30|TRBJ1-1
CAWSLTEAFF
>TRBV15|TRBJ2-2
CATSPGQNTGELFF
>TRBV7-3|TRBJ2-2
CASSLQGGKPGELFF
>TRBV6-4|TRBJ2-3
CASSDRAGAADTQYF
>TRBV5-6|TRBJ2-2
CASSLVLRELFF
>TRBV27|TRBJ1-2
CASRGLTGKDGYTF
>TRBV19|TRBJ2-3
CASSLRGAYDTQYF
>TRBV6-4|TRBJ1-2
CASRDSVNYGYTF
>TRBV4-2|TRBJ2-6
CASSQDMPGGLGANVLTF
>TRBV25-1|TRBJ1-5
CASSGQNQPQHF
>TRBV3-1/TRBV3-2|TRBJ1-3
CASSLRGSGNTIYF